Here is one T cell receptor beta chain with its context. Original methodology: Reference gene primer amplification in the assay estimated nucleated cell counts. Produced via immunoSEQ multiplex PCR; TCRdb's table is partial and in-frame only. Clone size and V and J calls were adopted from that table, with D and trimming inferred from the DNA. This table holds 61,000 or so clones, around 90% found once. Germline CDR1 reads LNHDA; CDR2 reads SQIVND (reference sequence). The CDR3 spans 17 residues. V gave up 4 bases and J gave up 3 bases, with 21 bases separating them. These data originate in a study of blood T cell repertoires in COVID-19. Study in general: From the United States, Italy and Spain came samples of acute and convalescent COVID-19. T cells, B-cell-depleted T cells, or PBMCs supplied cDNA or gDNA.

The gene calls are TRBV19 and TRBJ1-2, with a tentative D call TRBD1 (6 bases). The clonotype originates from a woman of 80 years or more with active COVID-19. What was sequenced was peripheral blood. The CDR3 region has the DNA TGTGCCAGTAGTACGGACAGAGCCAGCCTCGGAGACTATGGCTACACCTTC. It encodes CASSTDRASLGDYGYTF. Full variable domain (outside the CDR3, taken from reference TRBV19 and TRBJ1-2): DGGITQSPKYLFRKEGQNVTLSCEQNLNHDAMYWYRQDPGQGLRLIYYSQIVNDFQKGDIAEGYSVSREKKESFPLTVTSAQKNPTAFYLCASSTDRASLGDYGYTFGSGTRLTVV.